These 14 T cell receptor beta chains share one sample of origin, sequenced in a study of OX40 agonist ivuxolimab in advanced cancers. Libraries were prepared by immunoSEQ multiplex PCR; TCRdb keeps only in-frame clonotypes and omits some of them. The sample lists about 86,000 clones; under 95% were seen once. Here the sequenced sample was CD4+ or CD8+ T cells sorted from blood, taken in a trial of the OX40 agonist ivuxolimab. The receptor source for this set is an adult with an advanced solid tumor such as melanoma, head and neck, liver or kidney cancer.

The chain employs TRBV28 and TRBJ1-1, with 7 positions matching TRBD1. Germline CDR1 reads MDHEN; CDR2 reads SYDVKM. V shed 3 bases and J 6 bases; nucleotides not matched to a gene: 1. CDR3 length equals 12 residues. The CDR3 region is CASSFGTAEAFF. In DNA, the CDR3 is TGTGCCAGCAGTTTCGGGACAGCTGAAGCTTTCTTT.

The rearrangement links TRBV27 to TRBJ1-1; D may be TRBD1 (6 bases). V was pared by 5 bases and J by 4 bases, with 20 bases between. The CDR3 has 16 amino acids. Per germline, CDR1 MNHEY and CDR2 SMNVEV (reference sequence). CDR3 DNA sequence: TGTGCCAGCAGTCCCCAGACAGGAGCGGGGTTCACTGAAGCTTTCTTT. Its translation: CASSPQTGAGFTEAFF.

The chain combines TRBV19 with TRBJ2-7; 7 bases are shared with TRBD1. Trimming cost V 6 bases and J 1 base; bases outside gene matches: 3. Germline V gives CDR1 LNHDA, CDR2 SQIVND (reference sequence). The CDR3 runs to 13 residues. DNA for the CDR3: TGTGCCAGTAGAGACAGGGATTCCTACGAGCAGTACTTC. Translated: CASRDRDSYEQYF.

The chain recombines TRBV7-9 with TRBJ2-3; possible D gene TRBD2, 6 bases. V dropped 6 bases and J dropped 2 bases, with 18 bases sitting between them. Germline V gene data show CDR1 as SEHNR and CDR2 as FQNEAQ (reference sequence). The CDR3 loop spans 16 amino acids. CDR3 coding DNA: TGTGCCAGCAGACTAGCAGGGAGTGGGGACACAGATACGCAGTATTTT. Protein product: CASRLAGSGDTDTQYF.

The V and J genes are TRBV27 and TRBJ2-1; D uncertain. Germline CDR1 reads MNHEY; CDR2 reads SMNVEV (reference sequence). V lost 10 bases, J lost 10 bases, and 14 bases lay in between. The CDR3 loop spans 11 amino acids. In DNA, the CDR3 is TGTGCCACACACGGACGTGACGAGCAGTTCTTC. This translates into CATHGRDEQFF.

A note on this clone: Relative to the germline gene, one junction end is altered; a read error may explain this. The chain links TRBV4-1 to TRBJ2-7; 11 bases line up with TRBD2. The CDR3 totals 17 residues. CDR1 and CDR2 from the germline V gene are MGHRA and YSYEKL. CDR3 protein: CASSRTGPLAGGPERYF. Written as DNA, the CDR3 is TGCGCCAGCAGCCGAACCGGGCCGCTAGCGGGAGGACCCGAGCGGTACTTC.

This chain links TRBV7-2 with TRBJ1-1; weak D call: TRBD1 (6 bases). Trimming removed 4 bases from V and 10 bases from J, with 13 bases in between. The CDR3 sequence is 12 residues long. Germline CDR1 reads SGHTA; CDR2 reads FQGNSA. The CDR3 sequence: CASSSHRDTAFF. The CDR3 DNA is TGTGCCAGCAGCTCTCACAGGGATACAGCTTTCTTT.

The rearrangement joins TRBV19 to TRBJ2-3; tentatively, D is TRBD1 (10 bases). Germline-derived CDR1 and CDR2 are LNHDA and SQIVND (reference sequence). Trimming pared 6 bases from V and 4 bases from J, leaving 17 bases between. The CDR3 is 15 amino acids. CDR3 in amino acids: CASRASGTGADTQYF. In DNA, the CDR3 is TGTGCCAGTAGAGCTAGCGGGACAGGGGCAGATACGCAGTATTTT.

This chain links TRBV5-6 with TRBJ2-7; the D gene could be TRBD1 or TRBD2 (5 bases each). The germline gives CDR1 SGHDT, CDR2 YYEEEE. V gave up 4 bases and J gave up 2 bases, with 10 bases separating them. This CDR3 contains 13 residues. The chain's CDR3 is CASSPVGPYEQYF. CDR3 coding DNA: TGTGCCAGCAGCCCCGTGGGACCCTACGAGCAGTACTTC.

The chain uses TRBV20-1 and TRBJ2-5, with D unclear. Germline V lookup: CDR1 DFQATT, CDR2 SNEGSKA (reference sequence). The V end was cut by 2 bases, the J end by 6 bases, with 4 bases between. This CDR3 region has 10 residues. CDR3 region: CSARLKTQYF. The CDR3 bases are TGCAGTGCTAGACTGAAGACCCAGTACTTC.

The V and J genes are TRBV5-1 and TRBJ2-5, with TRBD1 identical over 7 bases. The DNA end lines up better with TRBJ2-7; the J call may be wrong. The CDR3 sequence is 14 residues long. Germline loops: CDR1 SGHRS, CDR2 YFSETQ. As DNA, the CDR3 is TGCGCCAGCAGCCGGGACAGCCAGGGGTACGAGCAGTACTTC. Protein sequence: CASSRDSQGYEQYF.

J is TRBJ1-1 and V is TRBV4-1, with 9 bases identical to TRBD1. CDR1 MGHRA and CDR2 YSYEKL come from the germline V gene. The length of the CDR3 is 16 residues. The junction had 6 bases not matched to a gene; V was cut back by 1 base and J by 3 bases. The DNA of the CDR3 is TGCGCCAGCAGCCAAGGACAGGGGGGGATAGACACTGAAGCTTTCTTT. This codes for CASSQGQGGIDTEAFF.

This CDR3 is CASSPRTGITYEQYF. The CDR3, as DNA: TGTGCCAGCAGCCCCCGGACAGGGATCACCTACGAGCAGTACTTC. This chain connects TRBV4-2 to TRBJ2-5, with 8 bases that match TRBD1. The DNA end lines up better with TRBJ2-7; the J call may be wrong. The length of the CDR3 is 15 residues. Germline V gene data show CDR1 as LGHNA and CDR2 as YNFKEQ.

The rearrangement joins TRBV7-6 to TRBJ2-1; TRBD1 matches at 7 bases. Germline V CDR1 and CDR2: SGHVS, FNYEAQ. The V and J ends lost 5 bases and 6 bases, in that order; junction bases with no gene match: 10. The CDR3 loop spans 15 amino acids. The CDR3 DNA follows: TGTGCCAGCAGCCAAAGAACGGGACAGATCAATGAGCAGTTCTTC. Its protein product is CASSQRTGQINEQFF.